This TCR beta chain was sequenced during a study of blood T cell repertoires in COVID-19. Whole-study context: Sites across the United States, Italy and Spain contributed samples from acute and convalescent COVID-19.

In the authors' workflow: Reference gene primer amplification gave estimated nucleated cell counts. Sequencing was performed with immunoSEQ multiplex PCR; in TCRdb, only in-frame clones are kept and a portion is missing. V and J calls and clone size are those listed in that table; D and trimming were worked out from the DNA. Among some 38,000 clones listed, over 80% were seen once. The CDR3 is 18 amino acids. Trimming pared 4 bases from V and 4 bases from J, leaving 27 bases between. The V gene's germline CDR1 is SGHRS and CDR2 YFSETQ. The sequenced sample consisted of peripheral blood. The clonotype was recovered from a man between 45 and 60 years old with active COVID-19. The chain recombines TRBV5-1 with TRBJ2-7; maybe TRBD2 (7 bases). This CDR3 reads CASSLRGMVGGRLYEQYF. CDR3 bases: TGCGCCAGCAGCCTAAGGGGAATGGTGGGGGGGCGCTTGTACGAGCAGTACTTC.